Reported below is one T cell receptor beta chain. The data belong to a study of regulatory T cells. Primers: 52 TRBV forward and 13 TRBJ reverse. The repertoire was sequenced with immunoSEQ multiplex PCR; TCRdb's copy has only in-frame clones and lacks some. Among over 9,000 clones listed, around 82% were seen once. The clonotype comes from a person aged 18-29 years with CD3G deficiency. Sequences were obtained from CD8+ T cells sorted from blood.

The CDR3 loop reads CASSLSKNTEAFF. The CDR3 region has the DNA TGTGCCAGCAGTTTATCCAAGAACACTGAAGCTTTCTTT. The V call is TRBV27, the J call TRBJ1-1; D gene uncertain. The CDR3 is made up of 13 amino acids. V was clipped by 0 bases and J by 1 base, with 3 bases between them. The germline gives CDR1 MNHEY, CDR2 SMNVEV (reference sequence).